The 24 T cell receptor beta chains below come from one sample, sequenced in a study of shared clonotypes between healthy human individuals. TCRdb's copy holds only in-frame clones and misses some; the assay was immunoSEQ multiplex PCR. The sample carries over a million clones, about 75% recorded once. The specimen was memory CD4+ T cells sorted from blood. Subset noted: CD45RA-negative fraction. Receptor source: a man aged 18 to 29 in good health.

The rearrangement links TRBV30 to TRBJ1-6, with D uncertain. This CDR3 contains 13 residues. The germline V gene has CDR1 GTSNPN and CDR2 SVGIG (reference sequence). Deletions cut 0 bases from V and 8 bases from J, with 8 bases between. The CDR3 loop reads CAWSVVEDSPLHF. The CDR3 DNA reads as TGTGCCTGGAGTGTGGTCGAAGATTCACCCCTCCACTTT.

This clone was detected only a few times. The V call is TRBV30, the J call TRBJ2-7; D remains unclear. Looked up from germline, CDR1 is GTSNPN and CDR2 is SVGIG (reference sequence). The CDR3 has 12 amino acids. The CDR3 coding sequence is TGTGCTCTTGCCCGATTCTCCTACGAGCAGTACTTC. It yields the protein CALARFSYEQYF.

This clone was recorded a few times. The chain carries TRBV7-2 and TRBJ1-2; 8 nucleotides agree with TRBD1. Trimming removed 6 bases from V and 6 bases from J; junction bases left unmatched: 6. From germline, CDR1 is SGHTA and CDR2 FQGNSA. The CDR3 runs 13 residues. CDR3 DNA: TGTGCCAGCAGACGGACAGGGACGGATGGCTACACCTTC. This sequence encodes CASRRTGTDGYTF.

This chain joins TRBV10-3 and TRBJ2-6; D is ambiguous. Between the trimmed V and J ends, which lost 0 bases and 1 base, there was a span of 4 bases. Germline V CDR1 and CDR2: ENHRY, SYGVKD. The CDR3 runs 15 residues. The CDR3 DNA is TGTGCCATCAGTGAGTCGGGGTCTGGGGCCAACGTCCTGACTTTC. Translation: CAISESGSGANVLTF.

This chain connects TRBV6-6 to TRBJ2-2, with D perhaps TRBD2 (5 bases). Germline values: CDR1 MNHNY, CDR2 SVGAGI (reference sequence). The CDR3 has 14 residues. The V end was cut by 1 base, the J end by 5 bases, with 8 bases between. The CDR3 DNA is TGTGCCAGCAGTTACTTACCGGGAACCGGGGAGCTGTTTTTT. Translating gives CASSYLPGTGELFF.

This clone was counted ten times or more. CDR3 sequence: CASSRGGMGSKETQYF. The CDR3 bases are TGTGCCAGCAGCCGGGGGGGGATGGGATCAAAAGAGACCCAGTACTTC. The genes are TRBV7-2 and TRBJ2-5; 8 positions match TRBD2. V trimming: 5 bases; J trimming: 3 bases; junction bases outside the gene matches: 11. Germline V CDR1 and CDR2: SGHTA, FQGNSA. The CDR3 extends over 16 amino acids.

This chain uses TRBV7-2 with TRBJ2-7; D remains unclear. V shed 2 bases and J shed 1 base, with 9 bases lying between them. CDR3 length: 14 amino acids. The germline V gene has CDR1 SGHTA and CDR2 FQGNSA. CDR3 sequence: CASSLSTFSYEQYF. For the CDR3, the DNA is TGTGCCAGCAGCTTATCAACTTTTTCCTACGAGCAGTACTTC.

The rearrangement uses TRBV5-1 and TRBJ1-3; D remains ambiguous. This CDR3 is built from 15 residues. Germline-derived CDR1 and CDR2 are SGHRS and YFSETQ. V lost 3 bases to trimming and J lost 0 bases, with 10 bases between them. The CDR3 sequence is CASSSLTPSGNTIYF. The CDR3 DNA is TGCGCCAGCAGCTCCCTCACCCCCTCTGGAAACACCATATATTTT.

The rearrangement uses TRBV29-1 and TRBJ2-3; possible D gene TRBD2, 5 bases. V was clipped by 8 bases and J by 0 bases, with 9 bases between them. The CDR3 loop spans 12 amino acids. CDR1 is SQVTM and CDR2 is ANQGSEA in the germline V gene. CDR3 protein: CSYSGSTDTQYF. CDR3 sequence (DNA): TGCAGCTATTCGGGGAGCACAGATACGCAGTATTTT.

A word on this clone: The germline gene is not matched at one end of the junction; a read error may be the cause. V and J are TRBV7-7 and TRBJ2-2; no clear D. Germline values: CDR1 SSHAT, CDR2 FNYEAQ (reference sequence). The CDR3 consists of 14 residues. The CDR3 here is CASSLTKNTGELFF. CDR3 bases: TGTGCTAGCAGCTTAACCAAGAACACCGGGGAGCTGTTTTTT.

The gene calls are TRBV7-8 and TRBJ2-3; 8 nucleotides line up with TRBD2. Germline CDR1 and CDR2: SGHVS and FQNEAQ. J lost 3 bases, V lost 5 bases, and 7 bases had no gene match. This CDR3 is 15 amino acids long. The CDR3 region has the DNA TGTGCCAGCAGCCACAGCGGGGGCGTAACAGATACGCAGTATTTT. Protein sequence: CASSHSGGVTDTQYF.

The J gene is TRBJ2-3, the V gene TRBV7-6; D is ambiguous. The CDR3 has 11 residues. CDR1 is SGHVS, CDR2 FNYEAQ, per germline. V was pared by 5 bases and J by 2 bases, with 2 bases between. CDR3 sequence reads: CASSDTDTQYF. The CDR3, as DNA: TGTGCCAGCAGCGACACAGATACGCAGTATTTT.

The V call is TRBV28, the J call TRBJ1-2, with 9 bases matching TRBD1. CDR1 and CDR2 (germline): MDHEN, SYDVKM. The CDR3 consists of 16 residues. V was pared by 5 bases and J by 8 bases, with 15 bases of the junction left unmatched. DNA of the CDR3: TGTGCCAGCAGTCGTCGACAGGGGGGAAGCGGAAACGGCTACACCTTC. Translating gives CASSRRQGGSGNGYTF.

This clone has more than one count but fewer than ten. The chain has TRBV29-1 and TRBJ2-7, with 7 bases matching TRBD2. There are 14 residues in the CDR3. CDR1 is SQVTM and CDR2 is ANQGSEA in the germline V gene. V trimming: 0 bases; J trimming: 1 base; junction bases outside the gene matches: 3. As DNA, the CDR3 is TGCAGCGTTGAAGACCCTAGCGGTTCCTACGAGCAGTACTTC. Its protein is CSVEDPSGSYEQYF.

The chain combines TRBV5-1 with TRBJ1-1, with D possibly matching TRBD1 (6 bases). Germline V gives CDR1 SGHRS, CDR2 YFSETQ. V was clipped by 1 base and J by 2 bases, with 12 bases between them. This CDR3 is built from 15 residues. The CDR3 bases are TGCGCCAGCAGCTTGTTTACAGGGAGTAACACTGAAGCTTTCTTT. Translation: CASSLFTGSNTEAFF.

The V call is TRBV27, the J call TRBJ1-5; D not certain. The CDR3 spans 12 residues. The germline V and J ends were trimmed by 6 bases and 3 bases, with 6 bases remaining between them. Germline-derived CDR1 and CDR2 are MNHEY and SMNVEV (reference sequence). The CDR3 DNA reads TGTGCCAGCAGGGGTCCCAATCAGCCCCAGCATTTT. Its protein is CASRGPNQPQHF.

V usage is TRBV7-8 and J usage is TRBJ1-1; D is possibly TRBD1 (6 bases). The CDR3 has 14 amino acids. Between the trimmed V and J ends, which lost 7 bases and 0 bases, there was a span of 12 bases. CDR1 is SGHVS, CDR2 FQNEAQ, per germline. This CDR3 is CASTRDTLNTEAFF. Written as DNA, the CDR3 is TGTGCCAGCACCCGGGACACCCTGAACACTGAAGCTTTCTTT.

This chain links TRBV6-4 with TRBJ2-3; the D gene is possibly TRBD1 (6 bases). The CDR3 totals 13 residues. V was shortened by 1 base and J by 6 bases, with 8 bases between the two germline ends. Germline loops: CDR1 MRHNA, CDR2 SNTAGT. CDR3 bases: TGTGCCAGCAGTGACTTCACAGGGGATACGCAGTATTTT. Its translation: CASSDFTGDTQYF.

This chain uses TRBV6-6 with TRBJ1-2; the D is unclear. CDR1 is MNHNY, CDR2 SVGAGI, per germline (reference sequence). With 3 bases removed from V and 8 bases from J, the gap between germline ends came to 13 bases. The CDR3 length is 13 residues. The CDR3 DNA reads TGTGCCAGCAGTTATCTAGGGTCGAGCGGCTACACCTTC. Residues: CASSYLGSSGYTF.

In DNA form, the CDR3 reads TGTGCCAGCAGTTTCCTAGCGAGGATGGACTACGAGCAGTACTTC. Its protein is CASSFLARMDYEQYF. The V and J genes are TRBV27 and TRBJ2-7; D is possibly TRBD2 (6 bases). The CDR3 covers 15 residues. Per the germline V gene, CDR1 is MNHEY and CDR2 is SMNVEV (reference sequence). With 3 bases removed from V and 3 bases from J, the gap between germline ends came to 15 bases.

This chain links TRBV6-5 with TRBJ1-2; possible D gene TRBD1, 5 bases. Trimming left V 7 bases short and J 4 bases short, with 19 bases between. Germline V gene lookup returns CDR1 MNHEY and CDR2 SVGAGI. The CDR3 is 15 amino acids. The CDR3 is CASKPRDFDLYGYTF. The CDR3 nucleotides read TGTGCCAGCAAGCCCCGGGACTTTGACCTCTATGGCTACACCTTC.

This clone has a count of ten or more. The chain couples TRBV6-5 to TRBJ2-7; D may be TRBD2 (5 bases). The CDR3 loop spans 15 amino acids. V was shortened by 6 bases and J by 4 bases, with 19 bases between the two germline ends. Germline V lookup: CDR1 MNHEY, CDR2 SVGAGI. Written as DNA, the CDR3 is TGTGCCAGCAGGGAGGCCTTGGGCCACCTATACGAGCAGTACTTC. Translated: CASREALGHLYEQYF.

CDR3 sequence (DNA): TGTGCCTGGAGTGTAATCAGGGCAACCTCGGAAGCTTTCTTT. Translation: CAWSVIRATSEAFF. The rearrangement joins TRBV30 to TRBJ1-1; a weak D match, TRBD1 (5 bases). Deletions cut 0 bases from V and 8 bases from J, with 16 bases between. This CDR3 has 14 amino acids. Germline V lookup: CDR1 GTSNPN, CDR2 SVGIG (reference sequence).

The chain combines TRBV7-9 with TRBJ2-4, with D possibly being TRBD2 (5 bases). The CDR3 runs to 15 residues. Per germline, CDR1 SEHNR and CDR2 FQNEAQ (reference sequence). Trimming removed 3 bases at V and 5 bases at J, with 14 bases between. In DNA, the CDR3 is TGTGCCAGCAGCTTGGCCTCCCGGGATCAAAACATTCAGTACTTC. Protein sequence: CASSLASRDQNIQYF.